This TCR beta chain stems from a study of tissue T cells after allogeneic stem cell transplantation. The V and J ends lost 2 bases and 6 bases, in that order; junction bases with no gene match: 4. Per the germline V gene, CDR1 is SNHLY and CDR2 is FYNGKV (reference sequence). The CDR3 consists of 14 residues. A remark on this clone: Its target is unknown. Genes and germline come from the mouse. From the germline J gene comes the end of the CDR3, since the read stops 1 residue before it.

Study-level findings and limits: Only a limited share of tissue TCRs appeared in blood or spleen. Few T cell clones were shared across patients, but motif clusters showed tissue-specific shared signatures. Within patients, tissue anatomy strongly shaped TCR repertoire composition. Limitations included a small, clinically heterogeneous cohort and limited sampling depth.

Clones were read by immunoSEQ multiplex PCR, and TCRdb kept only the in-frame ones, dropping some. The sample has roughly 45,000 clones, around 69% seen once. The receptor was derived from a pool of C57BL/6 mice in good health. The chain couples TRBV3 to TRBJ2-5; TRBD2 aligns across 8 bases. Sequencing was done on a sample of sorted cells pooled from one or two spleens. The part of the CDR3 DNA that was read is TGTGCCAGCAGCTTACTGGGGGGAAGGGACACCCAGTAC. Protein product: CASSLLGGRDTQY. In full, the CDR3 reads CASSLLGGRDTQYF.